The 9 T cell receptor beta chains below were found in one sample sequenced in a study of human T cells and chemical hapten exposure. A single record per CDR3 protein comes from TCRdb applying MiXCR to the RACE reads. The sample records roughly 360,000 distinct CDR3 sequences, approximately 5% being singletons. Noted time point: patch test 1, 2 weeks after DPC sensitization. As to treatment: therapeutic diphenylcyclopropenone sensitization with weekly scalp DPC. The specimen comprised whole blood, sampled in connection with sensitization to the hapten diphenylcyclopropenone (DPC). The receptor source for this set is a woman between 50 and 59 years old with alopecia areata. Some clones in this sample may be carry-over from other donors' samples.

The gene calls are TRBV27 and TRBJ2-3; 9 bases agree with TRBD1. From germline, CDR1 is MNHEY and CDR2 SMNVEV (reference sequence). This CDR3 region has 15 residues. V lost 6 bases, J lost 4 bases, and 8 bases stayed unmatched. The CDR3 DNA reads TGTGCCAGCAGCAATGGGTGGACAGGGGCAGATACGCAGTATTTT. It encodes CASSNGWTGADTQYF.

The sample holds many counts of this clonotype. The chain employs TRBV7-9 and TRBJ1-1; the D gene is possibly TRBD1 (5 bases). Trimming took 3 bases from V and 0 from J, leaving 8 bases between them. Germline CDR1 and CDR2: SEHNR and FQNEAQ (reference sequence). The CDR3 is made up of 14 amino acids. This chain's CDR3 is CASSFTGVNTEAFF. In nucleotides, the CDR3 is TGTGCCAGCAGCTTTACAGGAGTGAACACTGAAGCTTTCTTT.

The table lists this clonotype with a few counts. The rearrangement uses TRBV7-2 and TRBJ2-5; no reliable D call. Germline V gives CDR1 SGHTA, CDR2 FQGNSA. The CDR3 spans 15 residues. V shed 1 base and J shed 5 bases, with 14 bases lying between them. In nucleotides, the CDR3 is TGTGCCAGCAGCTTAGAGGGCTTAGATGGGGAGACCCAGTACTTC. Translated, it gives CASSLEGLDGETQYF.

In this sample, this clonotype turned up many times. V gene TRBV9 combines with J gene TRBJ1-6, with a possible D match to TRBD1 (6 bases). Trimming took off 4 bases at V and 9 bases at J, with 17 bases between the two ends. The CDR3 runs 15 residues. Germline CDR1 reads SGDLS; CDR2 reads YYNGEE. Here the CDR3 reads CASSTGHSGPSPLHF. CDR3 coding DNA: TGTGCCAGCAGCACGGGACACTCGGGCCCTTCACCCCTCCACTTT. Filled out from reference TRBV9 and TRBJ1-6, the complete variable domain reads DSGVTQTPKHLITATGQRVTLRCSPRSGDLSVYWYQQSLDQGLQFLIQYYNGEERAKGNILERFSAQQFPDLHSELNLSSLELGDSALYFCASSTGHSGPSPLHFGNGTRLTVT.

In its sample, this clonotype was seen many times. V is TRBV7-2 and J is TRBJ1-1; 9 bases line up with TRBD1. The CDR3 extends over 14 amino acids. With 4 bases clipped from V and 2 bases from J, the junction kept 2 bases outside the gene matches. Germline-derived CDR1 and CDR2 are SGHTA and FQGNSA. The CDR3 is CASSWGQGNTEAFF. CDR3 nucleotide sequence: TGTGCCAGCAGCTGGGGACAGGGAAACACTGAAGCTTTCTTT.

In regard to this clonotype: One end of the junction is discordant with germline, which a read error may explain. This chain uses TRBV7-8 with TRBJ2-1; D uncertain. The germline V gene encodes CDR1 SGHVS and CDR2 FQNEAQ. The CDR3 contains 13 residues. DNA for the CDR3: TGTGCCAGCAGCCCCCGGGCCCACAAAGAGCAGTTCTTC. Translating it yields CASSPRAHKEQFF.

This clonotype was detected only a few times. The gene calls are TRBV6-2 or TRBV6-3 and TRBJ1-1; TRBD1 matches at 11 bases. CDR3 length equals 16 residues. V was clipped by 5 bases and J by 0 bases; unmatched bases: 5. Germline V gene sequence: CDR1 MNHEY, CDR2 SVGEGT. DNA for the CDR3: TGTGCCAGCAGTACCGGACAGGGGGCATTGAACACTGAAGCTTTCTTT. Translation: CASSTGQGALNTEAFF.

This clonotype was picked up a small number of times. The gene calls are TRBV11-2 and TRBJ2-3, with 8 bases lining up with TRBD1. The V gene's germline CDR1 is SGHAT and CDR2 FQNNGV. The CDR3 runs to 15 residues. J gave up 2 bases and V 6 bases, and 7 bases lay outside the gene matches. This CDR3 reads CASSYRGAITDTQYF. Here the CDR3 DNA reads TGTGCCAGCAGTTACAGGGGGGCGATCACAGATACGCAGTATTTT. Filled out from reference TRBV11-2 and TRBJ2-3, the complete variable domain reads EAGVAQSPRYKIIEKRQSVAFWCNPISGHATLYWYQQILGQGPKLLIQFQNNGVVDDSQLPKDRFSAERLKGVDSTLKIQPAKLEDSAVYLCASSYRGAITDTQYFGPGTRLTVL.

This clonotype came up many times. The DNA of the CDR3 is TGTGCCAGCACCCTGGGCTCTGGGGCTCCTGCCTACGAGCAGTACTTC. This sequence encodes CASTLGSGAPAYEQYF. V and J are TRBV2 and TRBJ2-7, with D tentatively TRBD1 (5 bases). Trimming left V 7 bases short and J 2 bases short, with 21 bases between. This CDR3 has 16 residues. CDR1 is SNHLY and CDR2 is FYNNEI in the germline V gene. The entire variable domain, with the rest obtained from reference TRBV2 and TRBJ2-7, is as follows: EPEVTQTPSHQVTQMGQEVILRCVPISNHLYFYWYRQILGQKVEFLVSFYNNEISEKSEIFDDQFSVERPDGSNFTLKIRSTKLEDSAMYFCASTLGSGAPAYEQYFGPGTRLTVT.